Included here is one T cell receptor beta chain sequence, with context. This CDR3 has 19 residues. V lost 4 bases, J lost 4 bases, and 10 bases stayed unmatched. Looked up from germline, CDR1 is SGHTA and CDR2 is FQGTGA. In the original workflow: Amplification with reference gene primers provided the estimates of nucleated cell counts. Using immunoSEQ multiplex PCR, the repertoire was profiled, and TCRdb retains in-frame clones only, with some absent. V and J calls and clone size follow that table, whereas D and trimming were derived from the DNA. This table has fewer than 350,000 clones, around 90% appearing once. This entry is derived from a study of blood T cell repertoires in COVID-19. As for the study in general: The samples span acute and convalescent COVID-19 from the United States, Italy and Spain.

Participants, about 18 to 100 years old, spanned around 25 US areas. The sequenced material came from PBMCs or T cells enriched from blood (not recorded which). The clonotype was recovered from a woman younger than 35 with acute COVID-19. The chain recombines TRBV7-3 with TRBJ2-2; 15 nucleotides line up with TRBD2. For the CDR3, the DNA is TGTGCCAGCAGCTCGGGACTAGCGGGAGGCGGGCGTGGCACCGGGGAGCTGTTTTTT. Protein: CASSSGLAGGGRGTGELFF.